What follows are 8 T cell receptor beta chains derived from one specimen sequenced in a study of T cells expressing NK-cell markers. TCRdb reprocessed the 5' RACE reads, with one entry per CDR3 protein and no DNA. Listed are hundreds of thousands of distinct CDR3 sequences; 7.3% falls within the top ten. Sequencing input: blood T cells: a sorted CD56 or NKG2C T cell subset, CD4+ or CD8+ T cells, or bulk PBMC T cells (not recorded which). Receptors were obtained from a woman between 18 and 69 years old in good health.

V usage is TRBV6-2 or TRBV6-3 and J usage is TRBJ1-4; TCRdb's D gene call, TRBD1, goes unchecked for lack of DNA. CDR1 MNHEY and CDR2 SVGEGT come from the germline V gene. The CDR3 extends over 16 amino acids. The CDR3 is CASSYSLSGVDEKLFF.

The chain is built from TRBV18 and TRBJ2-7; TCRdb's assignment of TRBD1 cannot be checked, as there is no DNA. The CDR3 length is 14 residues. Germline V gene sequence: CDR1 KGHSH, CDR2 LQKENI. CDR3 loop: CASSPDRGSHEQYF.

The rearrangement uses TRBV2 and TRBJ2-2; without DNA, the TCRdb call of TRBD1 cannot be checked. Germline CDR1 SNHLY, CDR2 FYNNEI. CDR3 length: 16 residues. CDR3 loop: CASSAESGGNTGELFF. The full variable domain, completed using reference TRBV2 and TRBJ2-2, is EPEVTQTPSHQVTQMGQEVILRCVPISNHLYFYWYRQILGQKVEFLVSFYNNEISEKSEIFDDQFSVERPDGSNFTLKIRSTKLEDSAMYFCASSAESGGNTGELFFGEGSRLTVL.

The gene calls are TRBV15 and TRBJ2-1. This CDR3 region has 14 residues. CDR1 is LNHNV and CDR2 is YYDKDF in the germline V gene (reference sequence). The CDR3: CATSWLRLGNEQFF.

This chain connects TRBV11-2 to TRBJ2-2. The CDR3 length is 13 residues. From germline, CDR1 is SGHAT and CDR2 FQNNGV. The CDR3 here is CASSSSNTGELFF.

The V call is TRBV20-1, the J call TRBJ1-2. CDR3 length: 12 residues. Germline lookup yields CDR1 DFQATT and CDR2 SNEGSKA (reference sequence). CDR3 protein: CSASEPPYGYTF.

The chain combines TRBV29-1 with TRBJ2-2; as DNA is missing, the TRBD2 call by TCRdb cannot be tested. CDR3 size: 12 residues. Germline CDR1 is SQVTM and CDR2 is ANQGSEA. This CDR3 is CSVELPTGELFF.

The chain joins TRBV19 to TRBJ2-5; TCRdb picks TRBD1, but there is no DNA to check that call. The CDR3 loop spans 13 amino acids. Germline CDR1 reads LNHDA; CDR2 reads SQIVND (reference sequence). The CDR3 loop reads CASSGPRGETQYF.